This TCR beta chain emerged from a study of regulatory T cells in long-lasting Graves disease. Study at large: Patients met the persistent Graves' disease definition after over 5 years of antithyroid drugs with positive TSH receptor antibodies. Broader study findings: Thyroid tissue went unexamined; only peripheral blood was analyzed.

V was shortened by 2 bases and J by 3 bases, with 8 bases between the two germline ends. CDR3 size: 14 residues. Germline V CDR1 and CDR2: KGHSH, LQKENI. This clonotype has just a few counts. Its specificity is unknown. Time point meaning: persistent/refractory GD, antithyroid drugs over 5 years with positive TRAb. Extracted PBMC RNA gave rise to the TCR library. Library construction for TCR beta used iRepertoire HTBI primers and Arm-PCR of CDR3 regions. TCRdb re-called the multiplex PCR reads through MiXCR, storing one row per CDR3 protein. In the table there are roughly 300,000 distinct CDR3 sequences, 15% to 20% of which are singletons.

The gene calls are TRBV18 and TRBJ1-5; D is perhaps TRBD1 (5 bases). This receptor was taken from a female donor with Graves disease. The source material was peripheral blood mononuclear cells (PBMCs), sampled when the disease was refractory, from a patient treated with antithyroid drugs. This CDR3 is CASSPGTDNQPQHF. DNA for the CDR3: TGTGCCAGCTCACCAGGGACTGACAATCAGCCCCAGCATTTT.